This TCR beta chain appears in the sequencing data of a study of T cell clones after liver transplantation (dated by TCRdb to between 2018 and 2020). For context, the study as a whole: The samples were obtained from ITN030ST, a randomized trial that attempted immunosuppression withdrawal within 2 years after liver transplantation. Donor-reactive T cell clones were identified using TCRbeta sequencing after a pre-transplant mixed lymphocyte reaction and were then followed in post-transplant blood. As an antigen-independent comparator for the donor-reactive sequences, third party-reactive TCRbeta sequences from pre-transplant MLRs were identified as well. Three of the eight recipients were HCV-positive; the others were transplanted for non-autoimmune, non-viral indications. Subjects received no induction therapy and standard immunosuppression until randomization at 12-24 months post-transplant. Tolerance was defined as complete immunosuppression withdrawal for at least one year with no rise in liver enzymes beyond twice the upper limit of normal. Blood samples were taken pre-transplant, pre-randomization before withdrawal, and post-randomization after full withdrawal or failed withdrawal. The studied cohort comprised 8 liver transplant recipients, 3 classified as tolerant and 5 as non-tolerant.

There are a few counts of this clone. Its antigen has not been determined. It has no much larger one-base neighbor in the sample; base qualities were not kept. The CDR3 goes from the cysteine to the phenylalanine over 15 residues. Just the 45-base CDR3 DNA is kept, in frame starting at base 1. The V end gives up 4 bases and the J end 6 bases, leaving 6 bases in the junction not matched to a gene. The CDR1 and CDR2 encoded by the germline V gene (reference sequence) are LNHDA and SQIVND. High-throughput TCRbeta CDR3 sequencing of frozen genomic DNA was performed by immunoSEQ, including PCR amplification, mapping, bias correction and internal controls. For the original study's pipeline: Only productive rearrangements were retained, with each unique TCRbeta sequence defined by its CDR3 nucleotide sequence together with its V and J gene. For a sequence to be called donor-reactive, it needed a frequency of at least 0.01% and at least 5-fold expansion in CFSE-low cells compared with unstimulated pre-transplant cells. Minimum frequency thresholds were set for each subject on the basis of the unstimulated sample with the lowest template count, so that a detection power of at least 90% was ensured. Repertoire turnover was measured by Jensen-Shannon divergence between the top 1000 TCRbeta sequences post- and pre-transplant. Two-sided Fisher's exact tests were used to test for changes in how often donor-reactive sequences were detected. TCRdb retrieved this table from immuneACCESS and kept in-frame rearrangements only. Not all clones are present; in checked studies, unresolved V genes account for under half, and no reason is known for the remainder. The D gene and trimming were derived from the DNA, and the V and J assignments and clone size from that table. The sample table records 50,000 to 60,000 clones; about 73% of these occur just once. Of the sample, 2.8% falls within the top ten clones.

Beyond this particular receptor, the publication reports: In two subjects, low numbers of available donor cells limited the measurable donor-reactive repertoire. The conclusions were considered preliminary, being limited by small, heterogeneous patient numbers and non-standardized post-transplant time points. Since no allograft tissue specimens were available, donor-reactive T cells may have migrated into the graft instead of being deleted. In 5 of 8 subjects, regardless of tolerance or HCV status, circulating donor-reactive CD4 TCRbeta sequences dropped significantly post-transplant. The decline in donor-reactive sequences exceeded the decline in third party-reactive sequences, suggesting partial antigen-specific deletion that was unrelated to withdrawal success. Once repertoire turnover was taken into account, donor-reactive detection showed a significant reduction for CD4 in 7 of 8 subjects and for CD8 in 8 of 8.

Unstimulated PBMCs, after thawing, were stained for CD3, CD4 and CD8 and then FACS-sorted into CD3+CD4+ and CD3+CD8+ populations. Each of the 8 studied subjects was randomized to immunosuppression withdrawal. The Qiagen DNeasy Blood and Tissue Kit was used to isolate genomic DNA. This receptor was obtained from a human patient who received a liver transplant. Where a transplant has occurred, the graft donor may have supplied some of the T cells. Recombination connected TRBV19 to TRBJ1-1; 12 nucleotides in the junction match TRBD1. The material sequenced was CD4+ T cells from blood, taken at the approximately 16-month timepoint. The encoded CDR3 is CASSTGRDRGPEAFF. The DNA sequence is TGTGCCAGTAGTACCGGACGGGACAGGGGGCCTGAAGCTTTCTTT.